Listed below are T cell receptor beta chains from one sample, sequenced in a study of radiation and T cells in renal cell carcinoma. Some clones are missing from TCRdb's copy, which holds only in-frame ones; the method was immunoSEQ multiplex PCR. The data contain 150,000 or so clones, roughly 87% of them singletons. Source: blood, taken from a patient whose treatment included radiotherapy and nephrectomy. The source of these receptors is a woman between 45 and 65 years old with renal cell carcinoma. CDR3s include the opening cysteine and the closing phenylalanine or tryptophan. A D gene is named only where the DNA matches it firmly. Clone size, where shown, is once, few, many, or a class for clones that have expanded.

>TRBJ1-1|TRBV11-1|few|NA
CASSFGRTNTEAFF
TGTGCCAGCAGCTTTGGACGGACGAACACTGAAGCTTTCTTT
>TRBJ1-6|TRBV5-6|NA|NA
CASSRADNSPLHF
TGTGCCAGCAGTAGGGCGGATAATTCACCCCTCCACTTT
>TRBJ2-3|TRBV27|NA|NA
CASSFRFSGTDTQYF
TGTGCCAGCAGTTTTCGCTTTTCGGGTACAGATACGCAGTATTTT
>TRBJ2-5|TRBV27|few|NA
CASSSGLQETQYF
TGTGCCAGCAGCTCCGGATTACAAGAGACCCAGTACTTC
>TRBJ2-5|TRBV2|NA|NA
CASSEGARKETQYF
TGTGCCAGCAGCGAAGGGGCTCGGAAAGAGACCCAGTACTTC
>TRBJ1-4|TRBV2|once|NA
CASSRQEGGELFF
TGTGCCAGCAGTCGTCAGGAGGGTGGGGAACTGTTTTTT
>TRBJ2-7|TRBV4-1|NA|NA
CASSPSGSPYEQYF
TGCGCCAGCAGCCCATCCGGGTCCCCCTACGAGCAGTACTTC
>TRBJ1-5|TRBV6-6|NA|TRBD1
CASSLSQGEGNQPQHF
TGTGCCAGCAGCCTCAGCCAGGGGGAGGGGAATCAGCCCCAGCATTTT
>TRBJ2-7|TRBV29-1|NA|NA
CSASTGNYEQYF
TGCAGCGCATCAACAGGGAACTACGAGCAGTACTTC
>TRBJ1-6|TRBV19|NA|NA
CASSMQVGAPGNSPLHF
TGTGCCAGTAGTATGCAGGTGGGAGCCCCGGGGAATTCACCCCTCCACTTT
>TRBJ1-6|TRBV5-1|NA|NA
CASTEGRTNSPLHF
TGCGCCAGCACGGAGGGACGAACCAATTCACCCCTCCACTTT
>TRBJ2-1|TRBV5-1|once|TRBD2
CASSSLAGGDNEQFF
TGCGCCAGCAGCTCCCTAGCGGGGGGGGACAATGAGCAGTTCTTC
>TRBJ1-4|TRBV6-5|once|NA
CASSYDPGPTNEKLFF
TGTGCCAGCAGTTACGATCCGGGACCCACTAATGAAAAACTGTTTTTT
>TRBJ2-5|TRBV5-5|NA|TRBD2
CASSRSGGAETQYF
TGTGCCAGCAGCCGAAGCGGGGGTGCGGAGACCCAGTACTTC
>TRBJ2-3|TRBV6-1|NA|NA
CASTHSRGDTQYF
TGTGCCAGCACCCATTCTCGGGGAGATACGCAGTATTTT
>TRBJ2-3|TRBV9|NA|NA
CASSVLSGVGDTQYF
TGTGCCAGCAGCGTACTGTCAGGGGTGGGAGATACGCAGTATTTT